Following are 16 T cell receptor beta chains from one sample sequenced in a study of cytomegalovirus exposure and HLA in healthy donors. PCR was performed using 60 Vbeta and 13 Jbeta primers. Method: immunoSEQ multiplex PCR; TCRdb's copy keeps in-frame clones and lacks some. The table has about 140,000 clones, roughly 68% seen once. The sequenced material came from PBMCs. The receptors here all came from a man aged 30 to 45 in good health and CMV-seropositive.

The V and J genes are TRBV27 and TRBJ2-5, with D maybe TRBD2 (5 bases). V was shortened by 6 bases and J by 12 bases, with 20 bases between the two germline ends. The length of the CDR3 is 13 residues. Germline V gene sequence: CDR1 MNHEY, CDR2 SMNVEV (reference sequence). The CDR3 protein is CASSIKGEGGEYF. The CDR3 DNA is TGTGCCAGCAGCATTAAGGGCGAGGGTGGCGAGTACTTC.

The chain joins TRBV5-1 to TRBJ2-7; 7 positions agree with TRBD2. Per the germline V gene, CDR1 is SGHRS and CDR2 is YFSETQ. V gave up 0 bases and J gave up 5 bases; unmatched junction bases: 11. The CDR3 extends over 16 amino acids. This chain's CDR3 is CASSLEGSGGGHEQYF. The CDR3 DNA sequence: TGCGCCAGCAGCTTGGAGGGGAGTGGGGGAGGGCACGAGCAGTACTTC.

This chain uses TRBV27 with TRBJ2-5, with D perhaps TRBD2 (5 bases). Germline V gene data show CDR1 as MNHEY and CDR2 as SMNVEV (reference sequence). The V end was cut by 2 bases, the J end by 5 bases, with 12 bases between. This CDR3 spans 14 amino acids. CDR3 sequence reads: CASSLGKRGETQYF. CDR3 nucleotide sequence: TGTGCCAGCAGTTTAGGAAAAAGAGGGGAGACCCAGTACTTC.

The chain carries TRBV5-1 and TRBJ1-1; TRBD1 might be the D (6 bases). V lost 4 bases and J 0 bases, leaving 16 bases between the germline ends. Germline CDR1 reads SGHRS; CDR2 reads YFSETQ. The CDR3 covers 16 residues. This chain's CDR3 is CASSRLNRDMNTEAFF. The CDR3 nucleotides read TGCGCCAGCAGCCGCCTCAACAGGGACATGAACACTGAAGCTTTCTTT.

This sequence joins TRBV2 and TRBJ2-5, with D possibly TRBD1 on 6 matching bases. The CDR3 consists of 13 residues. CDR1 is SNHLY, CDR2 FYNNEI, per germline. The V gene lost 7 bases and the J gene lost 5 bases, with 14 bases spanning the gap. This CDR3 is CASNRVNGETQYF. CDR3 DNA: TGTGCCAGCAACAGGGTCAATGGGGAGACCCAGTACTTC.

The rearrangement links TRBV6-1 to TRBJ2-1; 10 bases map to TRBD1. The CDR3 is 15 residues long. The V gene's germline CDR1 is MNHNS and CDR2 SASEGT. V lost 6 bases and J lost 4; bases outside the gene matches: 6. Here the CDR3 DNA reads TGTGCCAGCAGGGACCGGGACAGGGGTTACAATGAGCAGTTCTTC. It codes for CASRDRDRGYNEQFF.

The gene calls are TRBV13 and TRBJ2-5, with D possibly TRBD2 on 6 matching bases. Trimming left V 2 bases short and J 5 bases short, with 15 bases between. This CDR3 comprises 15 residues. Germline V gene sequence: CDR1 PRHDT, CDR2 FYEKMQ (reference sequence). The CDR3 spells CASSLYREMFETQYF. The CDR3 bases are TGTGCCAGCAGCTTATACCGGGAGATGTTCGAGACCCAGTACTTC. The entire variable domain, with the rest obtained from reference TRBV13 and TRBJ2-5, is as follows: AAGVIQSPRHLIKEKRETATLKCYPIPRHDTVYWYQQGPGQDPQFLISFYEKMQSDKGSIPDRFSAQQFSDYHSELNMSSLELGDSALYFCASSLYREMFETQYFGPGTRLLVL.

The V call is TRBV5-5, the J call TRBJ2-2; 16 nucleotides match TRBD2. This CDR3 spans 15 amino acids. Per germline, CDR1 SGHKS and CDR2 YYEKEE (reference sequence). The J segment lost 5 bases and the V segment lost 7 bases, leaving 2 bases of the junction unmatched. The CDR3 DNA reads TGTGCCAGCGGGACTAGCGGGAGGGAGACCGGGGAGCTGTTTTTT. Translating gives CASGTSGRETGELFF.

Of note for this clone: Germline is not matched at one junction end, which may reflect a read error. This CDR3 reads CSSSSDFSPLHF. CDR3 bases: TGTTCCAGCAGCTCGGACTTCTCCCCCCTCCACTTC. The chain couples TRBV7-9 to TRBJ2-7; D might be TRBD2 (5 bases). The CDR3 is 12 residues long. The V gene's germline CDR1 is SEHNR and CDR2 FQNEAQ (reference sequence).

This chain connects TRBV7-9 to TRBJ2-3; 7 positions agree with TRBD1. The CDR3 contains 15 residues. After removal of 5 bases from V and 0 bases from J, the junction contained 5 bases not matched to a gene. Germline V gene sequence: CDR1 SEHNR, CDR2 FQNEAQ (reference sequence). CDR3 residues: CASSLGTESTDTQYF. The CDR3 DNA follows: TGTGCCAGCAGCCTCGGGACAGAAAGCACAGATACGCAGTATTTT.

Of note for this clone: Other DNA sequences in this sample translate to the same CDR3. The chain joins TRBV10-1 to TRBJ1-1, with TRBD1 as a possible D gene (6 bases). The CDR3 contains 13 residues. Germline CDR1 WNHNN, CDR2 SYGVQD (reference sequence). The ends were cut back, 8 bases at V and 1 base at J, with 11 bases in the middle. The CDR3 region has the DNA TGCGCCAGCTCCCGGGGGGCGAACACTGAAGCTTTCTTT. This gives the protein CASSRGANTEAFF.

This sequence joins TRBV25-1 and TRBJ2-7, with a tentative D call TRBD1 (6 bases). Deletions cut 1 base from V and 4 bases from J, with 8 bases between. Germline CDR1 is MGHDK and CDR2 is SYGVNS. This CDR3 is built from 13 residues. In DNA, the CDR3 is TGTGCCAGCAGTGAATCCAGGGGTTACGAGCAGTACTTC. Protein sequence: CASSESRGYEQYF.

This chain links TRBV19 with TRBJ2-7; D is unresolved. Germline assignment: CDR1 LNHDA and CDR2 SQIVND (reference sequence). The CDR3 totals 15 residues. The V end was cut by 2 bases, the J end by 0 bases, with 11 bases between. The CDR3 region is CASSIYVATSYEQYF. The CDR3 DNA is TGTGCCAGTAGTATATATGTAGCAACCTCCTACGAGCAGTACTTC.

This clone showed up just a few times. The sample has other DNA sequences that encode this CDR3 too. Written as DNA, the CDR3 is TGTGCCAGCAGCCTGGACTCGTACCAAGAGACCCAGTACTTC. Encoded protein: CASSLDSYQETQYF. The rearrangement uses TRBV5-6 and TRBJ2-5; D perhaps matches TRBD2 (5 bases). V was trimmed by 4 bases and J by 0 bases, leaving 10 bases between them. The V gene's germline CDR1 is SGHDT and CDR2 YYEEEE. CDR3 length: 14 residues.

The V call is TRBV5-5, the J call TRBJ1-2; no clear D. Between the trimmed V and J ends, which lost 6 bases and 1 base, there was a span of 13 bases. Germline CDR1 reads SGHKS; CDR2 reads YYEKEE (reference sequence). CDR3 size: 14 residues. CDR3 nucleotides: TGTGCCAGCACCTACCAGGCCGATAACTATGGCTACACCTTC. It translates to CASTYQADNYGYTF. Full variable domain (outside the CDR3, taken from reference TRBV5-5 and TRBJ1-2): DAGVTQSPTHLIKTRGQQVTLRCSPISGHKSVSWYQQVLGQGPQFIFQYYEKEERGRGNFPDRFSARQFPNYSSELNVNALLLGDSALYLCASTYQADNYGYTFGSGTRLTVV.

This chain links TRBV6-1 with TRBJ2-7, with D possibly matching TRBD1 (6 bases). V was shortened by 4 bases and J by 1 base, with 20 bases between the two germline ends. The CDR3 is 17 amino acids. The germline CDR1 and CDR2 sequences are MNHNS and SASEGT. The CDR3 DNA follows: TGTGCCAGCAGTGTAACCAGCCCACTCGGACAGTCCTACGAGCAGTACTTC. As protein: CASSVTSPLGQSYEQYF.